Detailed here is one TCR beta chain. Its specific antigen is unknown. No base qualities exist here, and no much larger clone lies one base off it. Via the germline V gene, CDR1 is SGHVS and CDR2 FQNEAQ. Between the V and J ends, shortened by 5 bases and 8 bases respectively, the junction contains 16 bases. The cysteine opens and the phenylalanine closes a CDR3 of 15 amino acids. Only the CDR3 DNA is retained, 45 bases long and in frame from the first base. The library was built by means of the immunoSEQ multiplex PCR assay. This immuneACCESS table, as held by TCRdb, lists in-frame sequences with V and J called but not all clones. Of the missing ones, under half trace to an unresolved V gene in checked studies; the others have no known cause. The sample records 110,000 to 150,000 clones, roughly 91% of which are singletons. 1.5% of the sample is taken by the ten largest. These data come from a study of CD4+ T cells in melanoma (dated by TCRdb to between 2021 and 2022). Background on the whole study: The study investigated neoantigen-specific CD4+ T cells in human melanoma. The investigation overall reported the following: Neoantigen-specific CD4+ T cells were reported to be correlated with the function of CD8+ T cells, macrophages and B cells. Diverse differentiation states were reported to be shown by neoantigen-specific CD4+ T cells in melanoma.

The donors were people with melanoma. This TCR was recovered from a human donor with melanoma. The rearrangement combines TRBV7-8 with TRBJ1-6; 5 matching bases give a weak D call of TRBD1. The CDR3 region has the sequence CASSPGTIGDSPLHF. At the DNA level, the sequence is TGTGCCAGCAGCCCAGGGACCATCGGGGATTCACCCCTCCACTTT.